The 8 T cell receptor beta chains listed next were all sequenced from one sample in a study of chemoradiotherapy in HPV16-positive cancers. Sequencing used immunoSEQ multiplex PCR; TCRdb keeps in-frame clones, though not all of them. This table holds 950 to 1,000 clones, about nine tenths found once. This specimen consisted of tumor tissue, obtained from a patient who underwent chemoradiotherapy. The receptors were sampled from a human donor with HPV-associated anogenital cancer.

This chain links TRBV7-9 with TRBJ1-1; D is unclear. Germline V gene lookup returns CDR1 SEHNR and CDR2 FQNEAQ (reference sequence). Trimming shortened V by 2 bases and J by 5 bases, and 12 bases separated the two germline ends. The CDR3 is 14 amino acids. The CDR3 coding sequence is TGTGCCAGCAGCTTACAATTGGCGGTGACTGAAGCTTTCTTT. This gives the protein CASSLQLAVTEAFF.

The chain employs TRBV6-5 and TRBJ1-1, with D possibly matching TRBD1 (6 bases). V gave up 5 bases and J gave up 12 bases, with 16 bases separating them. Germline-derived CDR1 and CDR2 are MNHEY and SVGAGI. The CDR3 totals 12 residues. CDR3 in amino acids: CASSNDRTPTFF. The CDR3 nucleotides are TGTGCCAGCAGTAATGACAGGACCCCAACTTTCTTT.

The chain has TRBV30 and TRBJ2-2; 9 nucleotides align to TRBD1. V lost 4 bases, J lost 3 bases, and 6 bases stayed unmatched. CDR3 length equals 15 residues. CDR1 and CDR2 from the germline V gene are GTSNPN and SVGIG (reference sequence). The CDR3: CAWTPTGGYTGELFF. The CDR3 nucleotides read TGTGCCTGGACCCCGACAGGGGGTTACACCGGGGAGCTGTTTTTT.

The rearrangement uses TRBV5-1 and TRBJ2-3, with D possibly being TRBD2 (7 bases). The germline gives CDR1 SGHRS, CDR2 YFSETQ. Trimming left V 5 bases short and J 2 bases short, with 12 bases between. The CDR3 contains 14 residues. CDR3 nucleotides: TGCGCCAGCAGGGCGGCGGGGGCCACAGATACGCAGTATTTT. Its protein product is CASRAAGATDTQYF. Together with reference TRBV5-1 and TRBJ2-3, the CDR3 gives the full variable domain: KAGVTQTPRYLIKTRGQQVTLSCSPISGHRSVSWYQQTPGQGLQFLFEYFSETQRNKGNFPGRFSGRQFSNSRSEMNVSTLELGDSALYLCASRAAGATDTQYFGPGTRLTVL.

This clone came up a few times. One end of the junction is discordant with germline, which a read error may explain. This chain uses TRBV13 with TRBJ2-7; D is perhaps TRBD1 (5 bases). Germline assignment: CDR1 PRHDT and CDR2 FYEKMQ (reference sequence). This CDR3 is 11 amino acids long. This chain's CDR3 is CASSLDGAVRF. CDR3 coding DNA: TGTGCCAGCAGCTTAGATGGGGCGGTGCGATTC.

The CDR3, as DNA: TGTGCCAGCAGCCTACAGGGTACTTACAATGAGCAGTTCTTC. This gives the protein CASSLQGTYNEQFF. The rearrangement links TRBV7-3 to TRBJ2-1; D possibly corresponds to TRBD1 (6 bases). V lost 5 bases and J lost 4, with 12 bases in between. This CDR3 has 14 amino acids. The germline CDR1 and CDR2 sequences are SGHTA and FQGTGA.

The chain combines TRBV11-1 with TRBJ2-3, with D perhaps TRBD1 or TRBD2 (6 bases each). The CDR3 loop spans 14 amino acids. Germline CDR1 SGHAT, CDR2 FQDESV (reference sequence). Deletions cut 6 bases from V and 4 bases from J, with 14 bases between. CDR3 sequence (DNA): TGTGCCAGCAGTCAAATGGGGGGCTCAGATACGCAGTATTTT. Its translation: CASSQMGGSDTQYF.

This clone was seen only a few times. The chain carries TRBV14 and TRBJ2-7; D assignment may be TRBD1 or TRBD2 (5 bases each). V was cut by 4 bases and J by 6 bases, with 13 bases left in between. Germline CDR1 is SGHDN and CDR2 is FVKESK. There are 13 residues in the CDR3. The CDR3 coding sequence is TGTGCCAGCAGCCCCGGGACCTTTACCGAGCAGTACTTC. The encoded protein is CASSPGTFTEQYF.